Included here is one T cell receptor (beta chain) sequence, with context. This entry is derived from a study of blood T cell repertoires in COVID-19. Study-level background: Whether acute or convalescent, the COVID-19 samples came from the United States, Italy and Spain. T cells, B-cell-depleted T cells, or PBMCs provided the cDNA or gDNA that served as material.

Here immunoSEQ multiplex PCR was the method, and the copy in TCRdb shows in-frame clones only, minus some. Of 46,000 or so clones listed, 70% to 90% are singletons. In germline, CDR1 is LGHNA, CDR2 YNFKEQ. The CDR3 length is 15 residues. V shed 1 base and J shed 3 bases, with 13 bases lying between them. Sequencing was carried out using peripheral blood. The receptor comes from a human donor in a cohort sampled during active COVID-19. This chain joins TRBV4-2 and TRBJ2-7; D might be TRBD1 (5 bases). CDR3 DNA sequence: TGTGCCAGCAGCCAAGGGGTGGGGCCCTACTACGAGCAGTACTTC. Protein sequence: CASSQGVGPYYEQYF.